A selection of T cell receptor beta chains follows, all from one sample in a study of CD8+ T cells in alopecia areata. Method: immunoSEQ multiplex PCR; TCRdb's copy keeps in-frame clones and lacks some. The sample carries 4,800 or so clones, approximately 90% recorded once. This specimen was skin, taken at week 4, from a patient treated with tofacitinib. These receptors were taken from a human donor with alopecia areata. The CDR3 runs from the conserved cysteine through the conserved F or W. The D gene is left open where the match is weak. The size entry is marked missing in some rows and otherwise reads once, few, many or a size class.

>-|TRBD1|TRBJ2-7|TRBV6-6
TGTGCCAGCACCTCACGGGACAGGGGGTACGAGCAGTACTTC
CASTSRDRGYEQYF
>-|-|TRBJ2-6|TRBV6-6
TGTGCCAGCAGTTCCAGTACTGGGGCCAACGTCCTGACTTTC
CASSSSTGANVLTF
>-|-|TRBJ2-6|TRBV14
TGTGCCAGCAGCCAAAGGGGGTTTGGGGCCAACGTCCTGACTTTC
CASSQRGFGANVLTF
>-|-|TRBJ1-1|TRBV19
TGTGCCAGTAGTATTCAGGGACCGAACACTGAAGCTTTCTTT
CASSIQGPNTEAFF
>-|TRBD1|TRBJ2-3|TRBV5-4
TGTGCCAGCAGCAAGGACAGGCAAACGCAGTATTTT
CASSKDRQTQYF
>-|TRBD2|TRBJ2-1|TRBV27
TGTGCCAGCAGTTTATTAGGGACTAGCCAAAACAATGAGCAGTTCTTC
CASSLLGTSQNNEQFF
>-|TRBD2|TRBJ2-7|TRBV10-3
TGTGCCATCAGCCCTAGCGGGGACGACTACGAGCAGTACTTC
CAISPSGDDYEQYF
>-|TRBD1|TRBJ1-1|TRBV18
TGTGCCAGCTCACCGTCGGGACAGGGTCACACTGAAGCTTTCTTT
CASSPSGQGHTEAFF
>-|TRBD2|TRBJ2-3|TRBV27
TGTGCCAGCAGTCCGACTAGCTCCCGCACAGATACGCAGTATTTT
CASSPTSSRTDTQYF
>-|-|TRBJ2-3|TRBV5-1
TGCGCCAGCAACCCGGTGGGCGGCACAGATACGCAGTATTTT
CASNPVGGTDTQYF
>-|-|TRBJ1-1|TRBV29-1
TGCAGCGTCCGCCGGGACAAGAACACTGAAGCTTTCTTT
CSVRRDKNTEAFF
>-|-|TRBJ2-1|TRBV7-8
TGTGCCAGCAGCTTTTTCCCATTGTGGGGAACGCCATCCGCTGTTAATGAGCAGTTCTTC
CASSFFPLWGTPSAVNEQFF
>once|TRBD1|TRBJ2-7|TRBV6-6
TGTGCCAGCAGTTACACACCAACAGGGGGCGAGCAGTACTTC
CASSYTPTGGEQYF
>-|-|TRBJ2-3|TRBV27
TGTGCCAGCAGTGCACGACAGCCCTTCACAGATACGCAGTATTTT
CASSARQPFTDTQYF
>-|TRBD1|TRBJ1-5|TRBV4-1
TGCGCCAGCAGCCCAACAGGGGGAAATCAGCCCCAGCATTTT
CASSPTGGNQPQHF
>-|-|TRBJ2-6|TRBV5-1
TGCGCCAGCAGCTTGTTTTTGAGTGGCTCCGGGGCCAACGTCCTGACTTTC
CASSLFLSGSGANVLTF
>-|-|TRBJ2-7|TRBV6-1
TGTGCCAGCAGTTCAACAGGGAGGGGTTTCTCCGAGCAGTACTTC
CASSSTGRGFSEQYF
>once|-|TRBJ1-1|TRBV9
TGTGCCAGCAGCGTAGGGGGGTTCGTCACACCCGACACTGAAGCTTTCTTT
CASSVGGFVTPDTEAFF
>-|-|TRBJ1-5|TRBV7-2
TGTGCCAGCAGCCCCGACGGACCCAATCAGCCCCAGCATTTT
CASSPDGPNQPQHF
>-|-|TRBJ1-5|TRBV5-6
TGTGCCAGCAGTTCGGACGGAGATAGCAATCAGCCCCAGCATTTT
CASSSDGDSNQPQHF
>-|-|TRBJ1-5|TRBV21-1
TGTGCCAGCAGAACTGCGGTAGCTACTTGGCATCATCAGCCCCAGCATTTT
CASRTAVATWHHQPQHF
>-|-|TRBJ2-7|TRBV9
TGTGCCAGCAGCCTCACAGCAGATTTCTACGAGCAGTACTTC
CASSLTADFYEQYF
>few|-|TRBJ2-3|TRBV14
TGTGCCAGCAGCGGAGATACGCAGTATTTT
CASSGDTQYF
>-|-|TRBJ2-3|TRBV6-5
TGTGCCAGCAGTTGGTCGGGTAGCGAGCGCACAGATACGCAGTATTTT
CASSWSGSERTDTQYF
>-|TRBD1|TRBJ1-1|TRBV19
TGTGCCAGTAGTTGGGACAGGAGCAAAGAAGCTTTCTTT
CASSWDRSKEAFF
>-|-|TRBJ2-1|TRBV6-5
TGTGCCAGCAGTTACGGACCACTTGGGCTGAGTGAGCAGTTCTTC
CASSYGPLGLSEQFF
>-|-|TRBJ2-7|TRBV7-2
TGTGCCAGCAGTTATATCGCCCAGGCCGGGACCTACGAGCAGTACTTC
CASSYIAQAGTYEQYF
>-|TRBD2|TRBJ2-2|TRBV7-2
TGTGCCAGCAGCACCCAGAGCGGGGAGGCCGGGGAGCTGTTTTTT
CASSTQSGEAGELFF
>-|-|TRBJ1-1|TRBV30
TGTGCCTGGAGTGTAGGGGGAGGTTCTGAAGCTTTCTTT
CAWSVGGGSEAFF
>-|-|TRBJ2-7|TRBV2
TGTGCCAGCAGTGTTAGGGGGACGGGCCAAGGCTACGAGCAGTACTTC
CASSVRGTGQGYEQYF
>-|-|TRBJ2-3|TRBV10-1
TGCGCCAGCAAAGTGGTTGATATAAGCACAGATACGCAGTATTTT
CASKVVDISTDTQYF
>-|-|TRBJ1-1|TRBV28
TGTGCCAGCAGTCGGCCCCGACGGGGCACTGAAGCTTTCTTT
CASSRPRRGTEAFF
>-|-|TRBJ2-6|TRBV7-2
TGTGCCAGCAGCCCGGGATTTACCTACTCTGGGGCCAACGTCCTGACTTTC
CASSPGFTYSGANVLTF
>-|-|TRBJ2-6|TRBV19
TGTGCCAGTAGTAGAAACCTCCGGGCCTCGGAAAGGACTGGGGCCAACGTCCTGACTTTC
CASSRNLRASERTGANVLTF
>-|-|TRBJ2-3|TRBV27
TGTGCCAGCAGCTTCAGCACAGATACGCAGTATTTT
CASSFSTDTQYF
>-|-|TRBJ1-6|TRBV7-2
TGTGCCAGCAGCTTAGGCGCTCAGGGGAACTATAATTCACCCCTCCACTTT
CASSLGAQGNYNSPLHF
>-|TRBD1|TRBJ1-4|TRBV5-5
TGTGCCAGCAGCTTGGGAGGGGGCAATGAAAAACTGTTTTTT
CASSLGGGNEKLFF
>once|TRBD1|TRBJ1-1|TRBV10-2
TGCGCCAGCAGTTCCAACAGGGGTTCCACTGAAGCTTTCTTT
CASSSNRGSTEAFF
>-|TRBD1|TRBJ1-2|TRBV27
TGTGCCAGCAGTTTCCTTGGACCGGGACAGGGGGCTTCTAACTATGGCTACACCTTC
CASSFLGPGQGASNYGYTF
>-|-|TRBJ1-2|TRBV14
TGTGCCAGCAGGGGAGGGGAGGACTATGGCTACACCTTC
CASRGGEDYGYTF
>-|-|TRBJ1-2|TRBV5-1
TGCGCCAGCAGCTTGGACACAGACTATGGCTACACCTTC
CASSLDTDYGYTF
>-|-|TRBJ2-3|TRBV7-2
TGTGCCAGCAGCTTAGCTAAGTCAGATACGCAGTATTTT
CASSLAKSDTQYF
>-|-|TRBJ2-6|TRBV11-3
TGTGCCAGCAGCTTAGGGGGCTCTGGGGCCAACGTCCTGACTTTC
CASSLGGSGANVLTF
>-|-|TRBJ1-2|TRBV14
TGTGCCAGCAGCCCCCTGGTAAACAGCAACTATGGCTACACCTTC
CASSPLVNSNYGYTF
>-|-|TRBJ2-7|TRBV18
TGTGCCAGCTCACATGACACCGCGACGGGGTACGAGCAGTACTTC
CASSHDTATGYEQYF
>-|-|TRBJ2-1|TRBV6-6
-
CASWGGGSKFF
>-|-|TRBJ1-4|TRBV27
TGTGCCAGCAGAAGGGCTGCTAATGAAAAACTGTTTTTT
CASRRAANEKLFF
>-|-|TRBJ1-2|TRBV19
TGTGCCAGTACTCCTACCCGGAACCAGGGGAAGAAAGACTATGGCTACACCTTC
CASTPTRNQGKKDYGYTF
>-|TRBD2|TRBJ2-5|TRBV30
TGTGCCTGGAGTGGACGAAGCCGGACTAGCGGGGAGACCCAGTACTTC
CAWSGRSRTSGETQYF
>-|-|TRBJ1-2|TRBV29-1
TGCAGCGTTGCGGGACCTGACTATGGCTACACCTTC
CSVAGPDYGYTF
>-|-|TRBJ2-7|TRBV5-1
TGCGCCAGCAGCTTGATAGCCCATACCTACGAGCAGTACTTC
CASSLIAHTYEQYF
>-|-|TRBJ2-7|TRBV5-6
TGTGCCAGCAGCTTGTCCGCCGGCTCCTACGAGCAGTACTTC
CASSLSAGSYEQYF